This paragraph reports one T cell receptor (beta chain). The data belong to a study of blood T cell repertoires in COVID-19. Original methodology: Researchers report that nucleated cell counts were estimated from reference gene primer amplification. Clones were read by immunoSEQ multiplex PCR, and TCRdb kept only the in-frame ones, dropping some. V and J calls and clone size are copied from that table; D and trimming were computed from the DNA. This table has around 250,000 clones, approximately 85% appearing once. Trimming shortened V by 4 bases and J by 0 bases, and 10 bases separated the two germline ends. CDR3 length equals 15 residues. CDR1 and CDR2 (germline): MGHRA, YSYEKL.

The sequence came from a man of 80 years or more with acute or convalescent COVID-19. The V call is TRBV4-1, the J call TRBJ1-5; D unclear. Input material: peripheral blood. CDR3 DNA: TGCGCCAGCAGCCTAACAGAGAATAGCAATCAGCCCCAGCATTTT. This codes for CASSLTENSNQPQHF.